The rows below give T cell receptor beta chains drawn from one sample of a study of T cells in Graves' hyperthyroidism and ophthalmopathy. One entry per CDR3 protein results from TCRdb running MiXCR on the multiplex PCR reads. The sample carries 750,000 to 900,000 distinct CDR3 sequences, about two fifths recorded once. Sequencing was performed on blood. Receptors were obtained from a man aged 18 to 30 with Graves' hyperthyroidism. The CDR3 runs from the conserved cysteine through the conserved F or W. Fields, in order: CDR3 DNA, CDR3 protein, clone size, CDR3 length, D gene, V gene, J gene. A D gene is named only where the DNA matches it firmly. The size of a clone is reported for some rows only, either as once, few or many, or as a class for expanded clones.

cdr3_nt: TGTGCCAGCAGTGAAGCGTCTCACGCTGAAGCTTTCTTT
cdr3_aa: CASSEASHAEAFF
clone_size: .
cdr3_length: 13
d_call: .
v_call: TRBV10-2
j_call: TRBJ1-1

cdr3_nt: TGTGCCAGCAGGGGGGACAGGAGGCGCGCCGGGGAGCTGTTTTTT
cdr3_aa: CASRGDRRRAGELFF
clone_size: few
cdr3_length: 15
d_call: TRBD1
v_call: TRBV7-8
j_call: TRBJ2-2

cdr3_nt: TGCGCCAGCAGCCAAGATAGGGACAGTGGAAACACCATATATTTT
cdr3_aa: CASSQDRDSGNTIYF
clone_size: .
cdr3_length: 15
d_call: TRBD1
v_call: TRBV4-3
j_call: TRBJ1-3

cdr3_nt: TGTGCCAGCAGCTTGACAGGGGAGTATAATTCACCCCTCCACTTT
cdr3_aa: CASSLTGEYNSPLHF
clone_size: few
cdr3_length: 15
d_call: TRBD1
v_call: TRBV7-9
j_call: TRBJ1-6

cdr3_nt: TGTGCCAGCAGCTTGGAGACTGGGGATACGCAGTATTTT
cdr3_aa: CASSLETGDTQYF
clone_size: .
cdr3_length: 13
d_call: .
v_call: TRBV7-9
j_call: TRBJ2-3

cdr3_nt: TGCGCCAGCAGCTTGTCGGTGACAGGGTCCTACGAGCAGTACTTC
cdr3_aa: CASSLSVTGSYEQYF
clone_size: .
cdr3_length: 15
d_call: TRBD1
v_call: TRBV5-1
j_call: TRBJ2-7

cdr3_nt: TGTGCCGGTCAGGGAGGGAATTCACCCCTCCACTTT
cdr3_aa: CAGQGGNSPLHF
clone_size: .
cdr3_length: 12
d_call: .
v_call: TRBV10-3
j_call: TRBJ1-6

cdr3_nt: TGTGCCACCAGCAGAGATCCTACCGGGACTAGCGTCACCGGGGAGCTGTTTTTT
cdr3_aa: CATSRDPTGTSVTGELFF
clone_size: many
cdr3_length: 18
d_call: TRBD2
v_call: TRBV15
j_call: TRBJ2-2

cdr3_nt: TGTGCCACCAGCAGAGATGTGGGCAGCTCGGGGGCCGGGGAGCTGTTTTTT
cdr3_aa: CATSRDVGSSGAGELFF
clone_size: few
cdr3_length: 17
d_call: .
v_call: TRBV15
j_call: TRBJ2-2

cdr3_nt: TGTGCCACCAGCACCCGCAGCGGAGGGCCCACCGGGGAGCTGTTTTTT
cdr3_aa: CATSTRSGGPTGELFF
clone_size: many
cdr3_length: 16
d_call: .
v_call: TRBV15
j_call: TRBJ2-2

cdr3_nt: TGTGCCAGCAGTTTACGGGGGGTGCAAGAGACCCAGTACTTC
cdr3_aa: CASSLRGVQETQYF
clone_size: many
cdr3_length: 14
d_call: TRBD2
v_call: TRBV12-3/TRBV12-4
j_call: TRBJ2-5

cdr3_nt: TGTGCCAGCAGTTACCCAGGGAGGACTGAAGCTTTCTTT
cdr3_aa: CASSYPGRTEAFF
clone_size: .
cdr3_length: 13
d_call: .
v_call: TRBV6-6
j_call: TRBJ1-1

cdr3_nt: TGCAGTGCTCCCCGGCGGGGTCGGGATGGCTACACCTTC
cdr3_aa: CSAPRRGRDGYTF
clone_size: many
cdr3_length: 13
d_call: .
v_call: TRBV20-1
j_call: TRBJ1-2

cdr3_nt: TGCAGCGCCGGGGACAGGTGGGACACTGAAGCTTTCTTT
cdr3_aa: CSAGDRWDTEAFF
clone_size: .
cdr3_length: 13
d_call: TRBD1
v_call: TRBV29-1
j_call: TRBJ1-1

cdr3_nt: TGTGCCAGCAGTTTAGGGCAGGGCCGCTACATCTCCCAGCATTTT
cdr3_aa: CASSLGQGRYISQHF
clone_size: few
cdr3_length: 15
d_call: .
v_call: TRBV12-3/TRBV12-4
j_call: TRBJ1-5

cdr3_nt: TGTGCCAGCAGCCAAGATCCAGGGGGTGCGAACACCGGGGAGCTGTTTTTT
cdr3_aa: CASSQDPGGANTGELFF
clone_size: .
cdr3_length: 17
d_call: TRBD1
v_call: TRBV19
j_call: TRBJ2-2

cdr3_nt: TGTGCCAGCAGTCGTAGCGGGGGGGCCCGTCGGACCGGGGAGCTGTTTTTT
cdr3_aa: CASSRSGGARRTGELFF
clone_size: .
cdr3_length: 17
d_call: TRBD2
v_call: TRBV9
j_call: TRBJ2-2

cdr3_nt: TGTGCCAGTAGTCCGGGGGCCGGAGTAGGTGAACAGTACTTC
cdr3_aa: CASSPGAGVGEQYF
clone_size: few
cdr3_length: 14
d_call: .
v_call: TRBV19
j_call: TRBJ2-7

cdr3_nt: TGTGCCGGGGGGGAGCTGTTTTTT
cdr3_aa: CAGGELFF
clone_size: few
cdr3_length: 8
d_call: .
v_call: TRBV7-9
j_call: TRBJ2-2

cdr3_nt: TGTGCCACCAGCAGCTTAGCCTTTGGGGGGCGGGATGGCTACACCTTC
cdr3_aa: CATSSLAFGGRDGYTF
clone_size: .
cdr3_length: 16
d_call: .
v_call: TRBV15
j_call: TRBJ1-2

cdr3_nt: TGTGCCAGCGTCACCGGGCTCCCAACCACCGCAAAACTGTTTTTT
cdr3_aa: CASVTGLPTTAKLFF
clone_size: .
cdr3_length: 15
d_call: .
v_call: TRBV2
j_call: TRBJ1-4

cdr3_nt: TGTGCCAGCAGCCAAGACCCTCCGAGAGGCGGGGAGCTGTTTTTT
cdr3_aa: CASSQDPPRGGELFF
clone_size: .
cdr3_length: 15
d_call: .
v_call: TRBV9
j_call: TRBJ2-2

cdr3_nt: TGTGCCAGCAGTTTGCGAGGGTTTGGGGCCAACGTCCTGACTTTC
cdr3_aa: CASSLRGFGANVLTF
clone_size: .
cdr3_length: 15
d_call: .
v_call: TRBV28
j_call: TRBJ2-6

cdr3_nt: TGTGCCGCCAGCAGAGGGGGGGGCGGGGAGACCCAGTACTTC
cdr3_aa: CAASRGGGGETQYF
clone_size: once
cdr3_length: 14
d_call: .
v_call: TRBV15
j_call: TRBJ2-5